This TCR beta chain was obtained from a study of tumor and adjacent non-tumor tissue in lung cancer. Across the study: The cohort had 12 to 13 adenocarcinoma, a couple of squamous cell and 1 small cell patients. Patients were aged about 30 to 76, 9 to 10 men and 4 to 6 women, stage I to III. On average, productive TCRbeta reads reached around 4 million per sample.

No cell sorting was done before RNA was extracted from the tissue. The library came from three nested PCR rounds adapted from ARM-PCR protocols. TCRdb fed the multiplex PCR reads into MiXCR, producing one record per CDR3 protein. The table includes 100,000 to 150,000 distinct CDR3 sequences, approximately 71% detected once. V was pared by 5 bases and J by 3 bases, with 4 bases of the junction left unmatched. Germline CDR1 SGHAT, CDR2 FQNNGV. The CDR3 has 14 residues. The study's findings and limits: In normal lung, the top 100 clones were significantly more dominant than in tumor.

By proportion, this clonotype is medium-sized. Its antigen is not identified. Sequenced: lung tumor tissue. The receptor's source is a man aged 30 to 45 with non-small cell lung cancer. V gene TRBV11-2 combines with J gene TRBJ2-3, with TRBD1 matching 8 bases. CDR3 amino acids: CASSPRTGTDTQYF. The CDR3 DNA follows: TGTGCCAGCAGCCCCCGGACAGGGACAGATACGCAGTATTTT.